The 18 T cell receptor beta chains in this list originate from one sample, sequenced in a study of T-cell memory formation after mild COVID-19. MiXCR, applied by TCRdb to the 5' RACE reads, yields one record per CDR3 protein. In the table there are around 250,000 distinct CDR3 sequences, over 9% of which are singletons. The sequencing input was PBMCs or a T cell subset sorted from them (not recorded which). The receptors here all came from a man in his late teens or twenties who had mild COVID-19 (a few samples of this study predate the infection). Cell type and time point are not known.

This clonotype has a handful of counts. The gene calls are TRBV7-9 and TRBJ2-3, with D perhaps matching TRBD1 or TRBD2 (6 bases each). The V gene lost 4 bases and the J gene lost 0 bases, with 11 bases spanning the gap. CDR1 SEHNR and CDR2 FQNEAQ come from the germline V gene (reference sequence). CDR3 size: 15 residues. In DNA form, the CDR3 reads TGTGCCAGCAGCTCCCCGGGGGCTAGCACAGATACGCAGTATTTT. It codes for CASSSPGASTDTQYF.

This sequence joins TRBV12-3 or TRBV12-4 and TRBJ2-1; D is undetermined. CDR3 length equals 12 residues. The V end was cut by 7 bases, the J end by 3 bases, with 7 bases between. CDR3 sequence: CASTPDYNEQFF. The CDR3 DNA reads TGTGCCAGCACCCCGGACTACAATGAGCAGTTCTTC.

This chain joins TRBV7-8 and TRBJ1-6, with D uncertain. Trimming cost V 1 base and J 7 bases, with 5 bases left between them. The CDR3 consists of 13 residues. From germline, CDR1 is SGHVS and CDR2 FQNEAQ. This CDR3 reads CASSLGANSPLHF. The CDR3 DNA follows: TGTGCCAGCAGCTTAGGGGCCAATTCACCCCTCCACTTT. Variable domain in full (rest from reference TRBV7-8 and TRBJ1-6): GAGVSQSPRYKVAKRGQDVALRCDPISGHVSLFWYQQALGQGPEFLTYFQNEAQLDKSGLPSDRFFAERPEGSVSTLKIQRTQQEDSAVYLCASSLGANSPLHFGNGTRLTVT.

The rearrangement uses TRBV4-2 and TRBJ2-7, with D maybe TRBD1 (6 bases). The CDR3 is made up of 17 amino acids. Germline CDR1 and CDR2: LGHNA and YNFKEQ. Trimming left V 4 bases short and J 0 bases short, with 19 bases between. The chain's CDR3 is CASSRSASTGFSYEQYF. The CDR3, as DNA: TGTGCCAGCAGCCGCTCAGCATCGACAGGATTCTCCTACGAGCAGTACTTC.

Here the CDR3 reads CASSPPGAEDGYTF. The CDR3 DNA reads as TGTGCCAGCTCACCGCCCGGGGCAGAGGATGGCTACACCTTC. The chain has TRBV18 and TRBJ1-2; D is possibly TRBD1 (5 bases). The CDR3 sequence is 14 residues long. The V end lost 3 bases, the J end lost 6 bases, and 14 bases lay between the germline ends. Per the germline V gene, CDR1 is KGHSH and CDR2 is LQKENI.

There are a few counts of this clonotype. The V call is TRBV6-5, the J call TRBJ1-6; the D gene is possibly TRBD1 (5 bases). V was clipped by 0 bases and J by 7 bases, with 7 bases between them. This CDR3 comprises 14 residues. Germline V CDR1 and CDR2: MNHEY, SVGAGI. In DNA, the CDR3 is TGTGCCAGCAGTTACTCGAGACAGAATTCACCCCTCCACTTT. Encoded protein: CASSYSRQNSPLHF.

This clonotype was found a few times. The rearrangement uses TRBV23-1 and TRBJ1-1; no clear D gene. TRBV23-1 is placed among ORFs of uncertain function. The V and J ends lost 4 bases and 6 bases respectively, with 9 bases between them. The CDR3 runs 12 residues. For the CDR3, the DNA is TGCGCCAGCAGTCTAGGATTGGCTGAAGCTTTCTTT. Translating gives CASSLGLAEAFF.

This clonotype was detected many times. The chain carries TRBV28 and TRBJ2-7; the D gene is possibly TRBD1 (6 bases). This CDR3 is 14 amino acids long. Germline-derived CDR1 and CDR2 are MDHEN and SYDVKM. V was trimmed by 1 base and J by 3 bases, leaving 10 bases between them. The CDR3 coding sequence is TGTGCCAGCAGTTTATCAGGGGTCGGCTACGAGCAGTACGTC. Protein: CASSLSGVGYEQYV.

The chain has TRBV7-9 and TRBJ2-3; D is possibly TRBD1 (6 bases). The CDR3 sequence is 17 residues long. Germline assignment: CDR1 SEHNR and CDR2 FQNEAQ (reference sequence). V lost 4 bases and J 2 bases, leaving 19 bases between the germline ends. The CDR3 protein is CASSSRINRDDTDTQYF. The CDR3 DNA sequence: TGTGCCAGCAGCTCAAGGATTAACAGGGATGACACAGATACGCAGTATTTT.

The chain employs TRBV7-9 and TRBJ2-1; 9 bases align to TRBD2. CDR1 and CDR2 (germline): SEHNR, FQNEAQ (reference sequence). J lost 9 bases, V lost 5 bases, and 2 bases had no gene match. This CDR3 region has 12 residues. The chain's CDR3 is CASSQGLAEQFF. The CDR3 nucleotides are TGTGCCAGCAGCCAGGGACTAGCTGAGCAGTTCTTC.

This chain uses TRBV28 with TRBJ2-7; 8 bases line up with TRBD1. V lost 6 bases and J lost 1; bases outside the gene matches: 2. Germline V gene sequence: CDR1 MDHEN, CDR2 SYDVKM. CDR3 length equals 13 residues. CDR3 in amino acids: CASRGQDSYEQYF. The DNA of the CDR3 is TGTGCCAGCAGGGGACAGGATTCCTACGAGCAGTACTTC.

This clonotype was picked up many times. V is TRBV20-1 and J is TRBJ2-7; D unclear. Germline loops: CDR1 DFQATT, CDR2 SNEGSKA (reference sequence). V was trimmed by 6 bases and J by 0 bases, leaving 12 bases between them. The CDR3 has 13 amino acids. This CDR3 is CSARRSSSYEQYF. CDR3 coding DNA: TGCAGTGCAAGACGTAGTAGCTCCTACGAGCAGTACTTC.

This clonotype came up a few times. The gene calls are TRBV4-2 and TRBJ1-1; possible D gene TRBD1, 5 bases. In germline, CDR1 is LGHNA, CDR2 YNFKEQ. Trimming removed 0 bases from V and 10 bases from J, with 21 bases in between. The CDR3 length is 16 residues. The CDR3 DNA follows: TGTGCCAGCAGCCAAGACCAAGAGGGGACGGGGTTGGGAGCTTTCTTT. It yields the protein CASSQDQEGTGLGAFF.

The J gene is TRBJ2-2, the V gene TRBV6-5; possibly TRBD2 for D (5 bases). This CDR3 has 12 residues. Trimming removed 5 bases from V and 14 bases from J, with 15 bases in between. Germline values: CDR1 MNHEY, CDR2 SVGAGI. This CDR3 is CASSQDGAVLFF. The CDR3 nucleotides are TGTGCCAGCAGTCAGGACGGAGCGGTCCTGTTTTTT.

This clonotype has only a few counts. The genes are TRBV9 and TRBJ1-2; a possible D gene is TRBD1 (5 bases). The CDR3 spans 16 residues. Germline lookup yields CDR1 SGDLS and CDR2 YYNGEE. The V gene lost 6 bases and the J gene lost 4 bases, with 22 bases spanning the gap. CDR3 sequence reads: CASTSGAGNDFYGYTF. CDR3 sequence (DNA): TGTGCCAGCACCTCCGGGGCAGGGAACGATTTCTATGGCTACACCTTC.

A few counts support this clonotype. The chain recombines TRBV20-1 with TRBJ2-1; TRBD1 might be the D (6 bases). The CDR3 runs to 12 residues. The V gene's germline CDR1 is DFQATT and CDR2 SNEGSKA (reference sequence). The V end was cut by 5 bases, the J end by 6 bases, with 11 bases between. The DNA of the CDR3 is TGCAGTGCTCGGGAACAGGGCAATGAGCAGTTCTTC. Translation gives CSAREQGNEQFF.

This clonotype appeared many times. The chain uses TRBV28 and TRBJ1-5, with D maybe TRBD1 (6 bases). This CDR3 has 15 amino acids. Trimming shortened V by 4 bases and J by 3 bases, and 13 bases separated the two germline ends. Germline V gene data show CDR1 as MDHEN and CDR2 as SYDVKM. CDR3 amino acids: CASSSGGGNNQPQHF. The CDR3 nucleotides are TGTGCCAGCAGTTCAGGAGGGGGGAACAATCAGCCCCAGCATTTT.

This clonotype showed up just a few times. The gene calls are TRBV7-3 and TRBJ2-1, with D maybe TRBD2 (6 bases). Germline V gene data show CDR1 as SGHTA and CDR2 as FQGTGA. This CDR3 has 15 residues. The ends were cut back, 5 bases at V and 10 bases at J, with 21 bases in the middle. The CDR3 DNA follows: TGTGCCAGCAGCCCTGGCGGAGGGGCGGGCCGGGAGCAGTTCTTC. Its translation is CASSPGGGAGREQFF. Combining the CDR3 with reference TRBV7-3 and TRBJ2-1 gives the whole variable domain GAGVSQTPSNKVTEKGKYVELRCDPISGHTALYWYRQSLGQGPEFLIYFQGTGAADDSGLPNDRFFAVRPEGSVSTLKIQRTERGDSAVYLCASSPGGGAGREQFFGPGTRLTVL.